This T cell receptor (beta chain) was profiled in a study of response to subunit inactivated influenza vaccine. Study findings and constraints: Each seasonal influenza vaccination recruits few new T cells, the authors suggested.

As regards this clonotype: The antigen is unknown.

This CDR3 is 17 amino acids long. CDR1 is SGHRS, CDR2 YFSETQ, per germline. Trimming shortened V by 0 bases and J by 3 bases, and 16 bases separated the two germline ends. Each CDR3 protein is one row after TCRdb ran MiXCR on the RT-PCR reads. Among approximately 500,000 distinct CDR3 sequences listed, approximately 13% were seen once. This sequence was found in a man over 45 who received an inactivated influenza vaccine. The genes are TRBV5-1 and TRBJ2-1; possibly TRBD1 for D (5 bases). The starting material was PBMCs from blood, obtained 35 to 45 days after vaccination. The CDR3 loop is CASSLDAAGLLYNEQFF. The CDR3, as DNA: TGCGCCAGCAGCTTGGACGCAGCAGGGCTTCTCTACAATGAGCAGTTCTTC.